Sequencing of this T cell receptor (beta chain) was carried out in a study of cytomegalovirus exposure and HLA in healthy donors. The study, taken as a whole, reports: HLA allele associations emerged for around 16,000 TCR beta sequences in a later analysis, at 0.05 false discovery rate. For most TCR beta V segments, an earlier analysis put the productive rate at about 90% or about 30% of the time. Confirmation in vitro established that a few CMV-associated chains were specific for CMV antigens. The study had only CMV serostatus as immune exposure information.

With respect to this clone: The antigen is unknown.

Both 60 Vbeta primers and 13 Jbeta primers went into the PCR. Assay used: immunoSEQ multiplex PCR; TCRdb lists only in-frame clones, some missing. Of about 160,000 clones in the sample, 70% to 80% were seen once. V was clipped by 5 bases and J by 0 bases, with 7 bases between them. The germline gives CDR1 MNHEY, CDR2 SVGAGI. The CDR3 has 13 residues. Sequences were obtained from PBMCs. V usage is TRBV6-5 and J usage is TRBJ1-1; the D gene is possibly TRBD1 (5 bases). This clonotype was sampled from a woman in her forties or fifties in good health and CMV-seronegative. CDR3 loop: CASSQQVNTEAFF. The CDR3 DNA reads TGTGCCAGCAGTCAACAGGTGAACACTGAAGCTTTCTTT.